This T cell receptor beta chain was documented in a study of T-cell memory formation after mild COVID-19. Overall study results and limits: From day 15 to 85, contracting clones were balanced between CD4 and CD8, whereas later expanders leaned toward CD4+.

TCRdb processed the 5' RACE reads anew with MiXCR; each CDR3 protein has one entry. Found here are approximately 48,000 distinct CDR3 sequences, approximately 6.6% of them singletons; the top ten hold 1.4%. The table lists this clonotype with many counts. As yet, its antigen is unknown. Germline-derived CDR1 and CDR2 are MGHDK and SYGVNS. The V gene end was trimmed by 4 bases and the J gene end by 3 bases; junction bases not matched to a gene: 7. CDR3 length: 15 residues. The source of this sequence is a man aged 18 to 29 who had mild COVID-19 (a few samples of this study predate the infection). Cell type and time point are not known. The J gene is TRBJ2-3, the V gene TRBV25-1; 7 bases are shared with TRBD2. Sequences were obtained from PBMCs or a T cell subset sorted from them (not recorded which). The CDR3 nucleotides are TGTGCCAGCAGTGGACCAGCGGGGCTGACAGATACGCAGTATTTT. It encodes CASSGPAGLTDTQYF.